Given below is one T cell receptor (beta chain) in context. The sample is drawn from a study of blood T cell repertoires in COVID-19. The data were produced by immunoSEQ multiplex PCR, yet TCRdb's version contains in-frame clones alone and is incomplete. The top ten hold 1.6% of the sample, which has hundreds of thousands of clones, more than 75% seen once. The TCR comes from a woman between 45 and 65 years old who had recovered from COVID-19. Sequenced: PBMCs or T cells enriched from blood (not recorded which).

The CDR3 sequence: CASSKTSSNNEQFF. The CDR3 nucleotides are TGTGCCAGCAGCAAGACTAGCAGCAACAATGAGCAGTTCTTC. The gene calls are TRBV6-5 and TRBJ2-1, with 7 bases lining up with TRBD2. J gave up 5 bases and V 6 bases, and 7 bases lay outside the gene matches. Germline-derived CDR1 and CDR2 are MNHEY and SVGAGI. The CDR3 consists of 14 residues.